A selection of T cell receptor beta chains follows, all from one sample in a study of CD8 T cells in Susac syndrome. TCRdb redid the calling of the immunoSEQ multiplex PCR reads with MiXCR, one entry per CDR3 protein. The sample yields roughly 120,000 distinct CDR3 sequences, approximately 95% seen once. Sequencing was performed on CD8+ T cells from PBMCs. The source of these receptors is a human donor with multiple sclerosis. CDR3s include the opening cysteine and the closing phenylalanine or tryptophan. The D gene is left open where the match is weak. Clone sizes are given selectively: once, few, many, or a class where the clone is expanded.

v_gene: TRBV5-4
j_gene: TRBJ2-3
abundance: NA
d_gene: NA
CDR3nt: TGTGCCAGCAGCTTGGTGTCAGATACGCAGTATTTT
CDR3aa: CASSLVSDTQYF

v_gene: TRBV20-1
j_gene: TRBJ2-7
abundance: NA
d_gene: TRBD1
CDR3nt: TGCAGTGCCACGGGGCGGACAGGGGGGTACGAGCAGTACTTC
CDR3aa: CSATGRTGGYEQYF

v_gene: TRBV4-1
j_gene: TRBJ1-1
abundance: NA
d_gene: NA
CDR3nt: TGCGCCAGCAGCCTTCGGGATGGGGAGGGGACTGAAGCTTTCTTT
CDR3aa: CASSLRDGEGTEAFF

v_gene: TRBV14
j_gene: TRBJ1-2
abundance: NA
d_gene: NA
CDR3nt: TGTGCCAGCAGCCCCCTAGGACGGCAGACCTATGGCTACACCTTC
CDR3aa: CASSPLGRQTYGYTF

v_gene: TRBV20-1
j_gene: TRBJ2-5
abundance: NA
d_gene: NA
CDR3nt: TGCAGTGCACCCAGCGGCCAAGAGACCCAGTACTTC
CDR3aa: CSAPSGQETQYF

v_gene: TRBV19
j_gene: TRBJ1-1
abundance: NA
d_gene: NA
CDR3nt: TGTGCCACCTCCCTAGCGCGGAACACTGAAGCTTTCTTT
CDR3aa: CATSLARNTEAFF

v_gene: TRBV15
j_gene: TRBJ1-1
abundance: once
d_gene: NA
CDR3nt: TGTGCCACCAGCAGAATACTAGGATTCGCTGAAGCTTTCTTT
CDR3aa: CATSRILGFAEAFF

v_gene: TRBV24-1
j_gene: TRBJ2-1
abundance: NA
d_gene: NA
CDR3nt: TGTGCCACCAGCCCAGGGAAAAACAATGAGCAGTTCTTC
CDR3aa: CATSPGKNNEQFF

v_gene: TRBV27
j_gene: TRBJ2-3
abundance: NA
d_gene: NA
CDR3nt: TGTGCCAGCAGTTTAAAGGGCGGAAGGGCGCAGTATTTT
CDR3aa: CASSLKGGRAQYF

v_gene: TRBV9
j_gene: TRBJ2-1
abundance: NA
d_gene: TRBD2
CDR3nt: TGTGCCAGCAGCGGGACTAGCGGGGCAATCAATGAGCAGTTCTTC
CDR3aa: CASSGTSGAINEQFF

v_gene: TRBV6-6
j_gene: TRBJ2-5
abundance: NA
d_gene: TRBD2
CDR3nt: TGTGCCAGCAGTTCAGCGCGGGGGGCGTCGGAGACCCAGTACTTC
CDR3aa: CASSSARGASETQYF

v_gene: TRBV6-1
j_gene: TRBJ2-3
abundance: NA
d_gene: TRBD1
CDR3nt: TGTGCCAGCAGTGAGGGACAGGGACACACAGATACGCAGTATTTT
CDR3aa: CASSEGQGHTDTQYF

v_gene: TRBV6-1
j_gene: TRBJ2-7
abundance: NA
d_gene: NA
CDR3nt: TGTGCCAGCAGCAACGAATTCCAGGGTAGGCAGTACTTC
CDR3aa: CASSNEFQGRQYF

v_gene: TRBV24-1
j_gene: TRBJ2-5
abundance: NA
d_gene: TRBD1
CDR3nt: TGTGCCACCAGTGATTCAGGGAGCAGGGGGGAGACCCAGTACTTC
CDR3aa: CATSDSGSRGETQYF

v_gene: TRBV4-1
j_gene: TRBJ1-5
abundance: NA
d_gene: NA
CDR3nt: TGCGCCAGCAGCCAATTATCAAATCAGCCCCAGCATTTT
CDR3aa: CASSQLSNQPQHF

v_gene: TRBV24-1
j_gene: TRBJ1-5
abundance: NA
d_gene: NA
CDR3nt: TGTGCCACCAGTGATCTCCGGTTCGGGCCCCAGCATTTT
CDR3aa: CATSDLRFGPQHF

v_gene: TRBV7-9
j_gene: TRBJ2-1
abundance: NA
d_gene: NA
CDR3nt: TGTGTCAGCGGGTTGGTGAAGGGCAATGAGCAGTTCTTC
CDR3aa: CVSGLVKGNEQFF

v_gene: TRBV29-1
j_gene: TRBJ2-3
abundance: NA
d_gene: TRBD1
CDR3nt: TGCAGCGTTGAAGTCCTTCAGGGGGCTATACGGACAGATACGCAGTATTTT
CDR3aa: CSVEVLQGAIRTDTQYF

v_gene: TRBV13
j_gene: TRBJ2-2
abundance: NA
d_gene: NA
CDR3nt: TGTGCCAGCAGCTATATATCTTTGCTCGGGGAGCTGTTTTTT
CDR3aa: CASSYISLLGELFF

v_gene: TRBV7-9
j_gene: TRBJ2-7
abundance: NA
d_gene: NA
CDR3nt: TGTGCCAGCAGCTTAGTCGGCGACTCCTACGAGCAGTACTTC
CDR3aa: CASSLVGDSYEQYF

v_gene: TRBV30
j_gene: TRBJ1-1
abundance: NA
d_gene: NA
CDR3nt: TGTGCCTGGAGTGTACTGGAGGGTTTGACTGAAGCTTTCTTT
CDR3aa: CAWSVLEGLTEAFF

v_gene: TRBV19
j_gene: TRBJ1-5
abundance: NA
d_gene: NA
CDR3nt: TGTGCCAGTACCCTCGTGGGGATTAATAGCAATCAGCCCCAGCATTTT
CDR3aa: CASTLVGINSNQPQHF

v_gene: TRBV24-1
j_gene: TRBJ1-4
abundance: NA
d_gene: NA
CDR3nt: TGTGCCACCAGTGATTCTCGGACTGAAAAACTGTTTTTT
CDR3aa: CATSDSRTEKLFF

v_gene: TRBV12-3/TRBV12-4
j_gene: TRBJ2-1
abundance: NA
d_gene: NA
CDR3nt: TGTGCCAGCAGCCACGGCGGGCAGGGGCGCTCCTACAATGAGCAGTTCTTC
CDR3aa: CASSHGGQGRSYNEQFF

v_gene: TRBV27
j_gene: TRBJ1-5
abundance: NA
d_gene: NA
CDR3nt: TGTGCCAGCAGTCCAGCGGGTAAGAATCAGCCCCAGCATTTT
CDR3aa: CASSPAGKNQPQHF

v_gene: TRBV20-1
j_gene: TRBJ2-3
abundance: once
d_gene: TRBD2
CDR3nt: TGCAGTGCCAAAAACCCCCAGCGGGGGGTCACAGATACGCAGTATTTT
CDR3aa: CSAKNPQRGVTDTQYF

v_gene: TRBV7-2
j_gene: TRBJ2-1
abundance: NA
d_gene: NA
CDR3nt: TGTGCCAGCAGTAGACTCGCGGATGAGCAGTTCTTC
CDR3aa: CASSRLADEQFF

v_gene: TRBV27
j_gene: TRBJ1-2
abundance: NA
d_gene: TRBD1
CDR3nt: TGTGCCAGCAGTTTATCTCAGGGGGCGGCAGGCTACACCTTC
CDR3aa: CASSLSQGAAGYTF

v_gene: TRBV7-6
j_gene: TRBJ1-6
abundance: few
d_gene: NA
CDR3nt: TGTGCCAGCAGCTTAGAGGCGAGGGCCATCAGTTCACCCCTCCACTTT
CDR3aa: CASSLEARAISSPLHF

v_gene: TRBV11-2
j_gene: TRBJ2-5
abundance: NA
d_gene: NA
CDR3nt: TGTGCCAGCAGCTTATTTTCCCGGGAGACCCAGTACTTC
CDR3aa: CASSLFSRETQYF

v_gene: TRBV20-1
j_gene: TRBJ2-7
abundance: NA
d_gene: NA
CDR3nt: TGCAGTGCTAGAGATACCCAGGGGGGCCAGGGCGAGCAGTACTTC
CDR3aa: CSARDTQGGQGEQYF

v_gene: TRBV19
j_gene: TRBJ2-5
abundance: NA
d_gene: NA
CDR3nt: TGTGCCACTAGTATCGTGTACCAAGAGACCCAGTACTTC
CDR3aa: CATSIVYQETQYF

v_gene: TRBV12-3/TRBV12-4
j_gene: TRBJ1-2
abundance: NA
d_gene: NA
CDR3nt: TGTGCCAGCAGCCCGGATGTTGGAGGCATCTATGGCTACACCTTC
CDR3aa: CASSPDVGGIYGYTF

v_gene: TRBV4-1
j_gene: TRBJ2-1
abundance: NA
d_gene: NA
CDR3nt: TGCGCCAGCAGCCAAGGGGGCAGCCCGGGAGTCAATGAGCAGTTCTTC
CDR3aa: CASSQGGSPGVNEQFF

v_gene: TRBV6-1
j_gene: TRBJ2-7
abundance: NA
d_gene: NA
CDR3nt: TGTGCCAGCAGTGAAGCGGGGAGGTACGAGCAGTACTTC
CDR3aa: CASSEAGRYEQYF

v_gene: TRBV7-9
j_gene: TRBJ1-1
abundance: NA
d_gene: NA
CDR3nt: TGTGCCAGCAGCTCCCGGGGCCCACCCCTAGGCACTGAAGCTTTCTTT
CDR3aa: CASSSRGPPLGTEAFF

v_gene: TRBV4-2
j_gene: TRBJ1-6
abundance: once
d_gene: NA
CDR3nt: TGTGCCAGCAGCCAAGCTGGGGAGGGCTCCTATAATTCACCCCTCCACTTT
CDR3aa: CASSQAGEGSYNSPLHF

v_gene: TRBV29-1
j_gene: TRBJ1-2
abundance: few
d_gene: TRBD1
CDR3nt: TGCAGCGTCCCGGGACAGACAGACTATGGCTACACCTTC
CDR3aa: CSVPGQTDYGYTF

v_gene: TRBV24-1
j_gene: TRBJ2-2
abundance: NA
d_gene: NA
CDR3nt: TGTGCCACCAGACTTAGTCTGGCCGGGGAGCTGTTTTTT
CDR3aa: CATRLSLAGELFF

v_gene: TRBV25-1
j_gene: TRBJ2-4
abundance: NA
d_gene: NA
CDR3nt: TGTGCCAGCAGTGACTCCGGGACGGAACTAGCCAAAAACATTCAGTACTTC
CDR3aa: CASSDSGTELAKNIQYF

v_gene: TRBV14
j_gene: TRBJ2-7
abundance: few
d_gene: NA
CDR3nt: TGTGCCAGCAGCCAAGACCCCAAGGACGAGCAGTACTTC
CDR3aa: CASSQDPKDEQYF

v_gene: TRBV30
j_gene: TRBJ2-7
abundance: few
d_gene: NA
CDR3nt: TGTGCCTGGGGGTACTACGAGCAGTACTTC
CDR3aa: CAWGYYEQYF

v_gene: TRBV7-9
j_gene: TRBJ1-3
abundance: once
d_gene: NA
CDR3nt: TGTGCCAGCAGCTTAAGTTCTGTCGGAAACACCATATATTTT
CDR3aa: CASSLSSVGNTIYF

v_gene: TRBV9
j_gene: TRBJ1-6
abundance: NA
d_gene: NA
CDR3nt: TGTGCCAGCAGCCTGGGGGCCCTGCCCGGCGGGTCACCCCTCCACTTT
CDR3aa: CASSLGALPGGSPLHF

v_gene: TRBV5-5
j_gene: TRBJ1-4
abundance: NA
d_gene: NA
CDR3nt: TGTGCCAGCAGCTTGGACCCAAGGGGGAATGAAAAACTGTTTTTT
CDR3aa: CASSLDPRGNEKLFF

v_gene: TRBV10-3
j_gene: TRBJ1-1
abundance: NA
d_gene: NA
CDR3nt: TGTGCCATCAGTGTCCCGGGCACTGAAGCTTTCTTT
CDR3aa: CAISVPGTEAFF

v_gene: TRBV5-6
j_gene: TRBJ2-7
abundance: NA
d_gene: TRBD2
CDR3nt: TGTGCCAGCAGCTTCACTAGCGGGGTCTACGAGCAGTACTTC
CDR3aa: CASSFTSGVYEQYF

v_gene: TRBV4-1
j_gene: TRBJ2-7
abundance: NA
d_gene: NA
CDR3nt: TGCGCCAGCAGCCAATACTTTATGACAGGTTGGGGATCCTACGAGCAGTACTTC
CDR3aa: CASSQYFMTGWGSYEQYF

v_gene: TRBV2
j_gene: TRBJ2-1
abundance: NA
d_gene: NA
CDR3nt: TGTGCCAGCAGCTCGGGGTTCTTC
CDR3aa: CASSSGFF

v_gene: TRBV24-1
j_gene: TRBJ2-1
abundance: NA
d_gene: TRBD2
CDR3nt: TGTGCCACCAGTGACCGTAGCGGGAGAGGCGGCGATGAGCAGTTCTTC
CDR3aa: CATSDRSGRGGDEQFF

v_gene: TRBV5-1
j_gene: TRBJ2-7
abundance: NA
d_gene: NA
CDR3nt: TGCGCCAGCAGCTCATCACGACAGGTTGAAGCCGAGCAGTACTTC
CDR3aa: CASSSSRQVEAEQYF

v_gene: TRBV5-1
j_gene: TRBJ2-7
abundance: NA
d_gene: NA
CDR3nt: TGCGCCAGCAGCTCGAACTCCTACGAGCAGTACTTC
CDR3aa: CASSSNSYEQYF

v_gene: TRBV20-1
j_gene: TRBJ1-3
abundance: NA
d_gene: NA
CDR3nt: TGCAGTGCTAGACCTCGGGGGGCGGGAAACACCATATATTTT
CDR3aa: CSARPRGAGNTIYF

v_gene: TRBV11-2
j_gene: TRBJ2-3
abundance: NA
d_gene: NA
CDR3nt: TGTGCCAGCAGCTTTTCGCCCCAGAGCACAGATACGCAGTATTTT
CDR3aa: CASSFSPQSTDTQYF